The 11 T cell receptor beta chains listed next were all sequenced from one sample in a study of blood T cell repertoires in COVID-19. Produced via immunoSEQ multiplex PCR; TCRdb's table is partial and in-frame only. This repertoire shows a few hundred thousand clones, about 89% found once; its top ten account for approximately 8.1%. Sequencing was performed on peripheral blood. The receptors come from a woman in her forties or fifties who had recovered from COVID-19.

The chain has TRBV27 and TRBJ2-1, with TRBD1 identical over 7 bases. The V gene end was trimmed by 9 bases and the J gene end by 7 bases; junction bases not matched to a gene: 15. This CDR3 has 15 amino acids. Germline CDR1 MNHEY, CDR2 SMNVEV (reference sequence). CDR3: CASREDRAVRNEQFF. As DNA, the CDR3 is TGTGCCAGTCGGGAAGACAGGGCTGTGAGGAATGAGCAGTTCTTC.

V is TRBV28 and J is TRBJ1-1; no clear D. CDR1 is MDHEN, CDR2 SYDVKM, per germline. The CDR3 has 13 amino acids. V was clipped by 5 bases and J by 4 bases, with 11 bases between them. CDR3 nucleotide sequence: TGTGCCAGCAGTGGATGGGAGACCACTGAAGCTTTCTTT. Translating gives CASSGWETTEAFF.

The rearrangement links TRBV20-1 to TRBJ2-3; D is ambiguous. This CDR3 has 11 amino acids. V gave up 6 bases and J gave up 2 bases, with 6 bases separating them. The V gene's germline CDR1 is DFQATT and CDR2 SNEGSKA (reference sequence). The DNA for the CDR3 is TGCAGTGCAACAGACACAGATACGCAGTATTTT. Amino acids: CSATDTDTQYF.

The rearrangement uses TRBV7-2 and TRBJ1-2, with D tentatively TRBD1 (6 bases). This CDR3 spans 15 amino acids. V was cut by 5 bases and J by 6 bases, with 19 bases left in between. From germline, CDR1 is SGHTA and CDR2 FQGNSA. CDR3 amino acids: CASSTVAGDFNGYTF. CDR3 DNA: TGTGCCAGCAGCACGGTCGCAGGGGATTTCAATGGCTACACCTTC.

V and J are TRBV11-2 and TRBJ2-3; TRBD2 is a possible D gene (7 bases). The germline CDR1 and CDR2 sequences are SGHAT and FQNNGV. V lost 5 bases and J lost 4, with 16 bases in between. The CDR3 is 15 amino acids. The CDR3: CASSPRGAEPDTQYF. The CDR3 coding sequence is TGTGCCAGCAGCCCCCGGGGGGCCGAACCAGATACGCAGTATTTT.

The chain couples TRBV3-1 (or the pseudogene TRBV3-2) to TRBJ2-1; TRBD1 might be the D (6 bases). Germline assignment: CDR1 LGHDT and CDR2 YNNKEL (reference sequence). The CDR3 spans 13 residues. V lost 4 bases to trimming and J lost 8 bases, with 12 bases between them. The CDR3 region has the DNA TGTGCCAGCAGCCGTCACAGGGACGATGAGCAGTTCTTC. This encodes CASSRHRDDEQFF.

The V and J genes are TRBV2 and TRBJ1-1, with TRBD1 as a possible D gene (5 bases). The CDR3 covers 13 residues. The germline V gene encodes CDR1 SNHLY and CDR2 FYNNEI. The V and J ends lost 3 bases and 8 bases respectively, with 13 bases between them. CDR3 DNA sequence: TGTGCCAGCAGTGAGGGGCGCCAACTAGAAGCTTTCTTT. Its protein is CASSEGRQLEAFF.

This sequence joins TRBV6-6 and TRBJ2-5; TRBD1 matches 9 bases. The CDR3 is 15 residues long. Germline V lookup: CDR1 MNHNY, CDR2 SVGAGI (reference sequence). J was trimmed by 4 bases and V by 5 bases; bases with no gene match: 8. This CDR3 is CASSQTTGGGETQYF. The CDR3, as DNA: TGTGCCAGCAGTCAGACGACAGGGGGGGGAGAGACCCAGTACTTC.

This clone has just one count. V usage is TRBV4-2 and J usage is TRBJ2-2, with TRBD2 as a possible D gene (6 bases). Per germline, CDR1 LGHNA and CDR2 YNFKEQ. Trimming cost V 6 bases and J 7 bases, with 18 bases left between them. The CDR3 sequence is 15 residues long. The CDR3 sequence is CASRKAAGRFGELFF. CDR3 bases: TGTGCCAGCAGAAAGGCCGCGGGAAGGTTCGGGGAGCTGTTTTTT.

The V gene is TRBV5-1, the J gene TRBJ1-2; D perhaps matches TRBD1 (6 bases). The CDR3 consists of 15 residues. Trimming pared 2 bases from V and 5 bases from J, leaving 16 bases between. Germline V gene lookup returns CDR1 SGHRS and CDR2 YFSETQ. CDR3 DNA: TGCGCCAGCAGCTTACTGGACAGTGAAGGATATGGCTACACCTTC. This codes for CASSLLDSEGYGYTF.

The rearrangement uses TRBV7-2 and TRBJ1-2, with D hard to call. Trimming took off 2 bases at V and 3 bases at J, with 10 bases between the two ends. The CDR3 contains 14 residues. The V gene's germline CDR1 is SGHTA and CDR2 FQGNSA. The CDR3 DNA reads TGTGCCAGCAGCTTACCCTACAGCCACTATGGCTACACCTTC. It yields the protein CASSLPYSHYGYTF.